The 8 T cell receptor beta chains below come from one sample, sequenced in a study of T-cell reconstitution after alpha-beta-depleted transplantation in children. Unique molecular identifiers were incorporated into the prepared TCRbeta library. Each CDR3 protein gets one entry after TCRdb re-called the PCR reads with MiXCR. The sample includes nearly 400,000 distinct CDR3 sequences, around 21% of them seen just once. This material consisted of PBMCs from the stem cell graft donor, taken from the stem cell graft. Receptors originate from a human donor who donated a stem cell graft to a child with acute myeloid leukemia.

This clonotype has more than one count but fewer than ten. The chain combines TRBV16 with TRBJ2-1; D is unresolved. The CDR3 spans 12 residues. Germline lookup yields CDR1 KGHSY and CDR2 FQNENV. V dropped 2 bases and J dropped 4 bases, with 3 bases sitting between them. This CDR3 reads CASSQMYNEQFF. The CDR3 DNA reads TGTGCCAGCAGCCAAATGTACAATGAGCAGTTCTTC.

V gene TRBV20-1 combines with J gene TRBJ1-5; a weak D match, TRBD1 (6 bases). The CDR3 runs to 14 residues. V was trimmed by 5 bases and J by 3 bases, leaving 14 bases between them. Per germline, CDR1 DFQATT and CDR2 SNEGSKA (reference sequence). In nucleotides, the CDR3 is TGCAGTGCTGCGACAGGATCCGACAATCAGCCCCAGCATTTT. It codes for CSAATGSDNQPQHF.

The count of this clonotype is one. This sequence joins TRBV5-1 and TRBJ2-5; tentative D call: TRBD2 (5 bases). CDR3 length: 15 residues. The V gene lost 1 base and the J gene lost 1 base, with 11 bases spanning the gap. Germline V CDR1 and CDR2: SGHRS, YFSETQ. The chain's CDR3 is CASSLKRVTQETQYF. The CDR3 bases are TGCGCCAGCAGCTTGAAGAGGGTTACCCAAGAGACCCAGTACTTC.

This chain uses TRBV24-1 with TRBJ2-7, with unresolved D. CDR3 size: 14 residues. Between the trimmed V and J ends, which lost 3 bases and 1 base, there was a span of 9 bases. CDR1 is KGHDR and CDR2 is SFDVKD in the germline V gene. The CDR3 loop is CATSDTRNSYEQYF. The CDR3 DNA follows: TGTGCCACCAGTGATACCAGAAATTCCTACGAGCAGTACTTC.

The CDR3 sequence: CASSYYTGGTDTQYF. In nucleotides, the CDR3 is TGTGCCAGCAGTTACTACACAGGGGGCACAGATACGCAGTATTTT. The chain employs TRBV12-3 or TRBV12-4 and TRBJ2-3; 7 bases line up with TRBD1. V shed 4 bases, J shed 1 base, and the junction held 5 bases outside the gene matches. CDR3 size: 15 residues.

This clonotype was observed many times. This sequence joins TRBV6-5 and TRBJ1-1; D not resolved. Germline lookup yields CDR1 MNHEY and CDR2 SVGAGI. V lost 3 bases and J 4 bases, leaving 12 bases between the germline ends. This CDR3 has 14 residues. CDR3 nucleotide sequence: TGTGCCAGCAGTTATTCGGGCAGAGGCACTGAAGCTTTCTTT. It translates to CASSYSGRGTEAFF.

This clonotype was seen a few times. The CDR3 DNA reads TGCGCCAGCAGCTTGGCTTCAGCGGGAGCATACGGGGAGCTGTTTTTT. Protein product: CASSLASAGAYGELFF. The chain has TRBV5-1 and TRBJ2-2; 8 positions agree with TRBD2. This CDR3 has 16 residues. J lost 7 bases, V lost 0 bases, and 8 bases had no gene match. CDR1 is SGHRS and CDR2 is YFSETQ in the germline V gene.

This chain links TRBV4-3 with TRBJ2-7, with TRBD2 matching over 12 bases. Looked up from germline, CDR1 is LGHNA and CDR2 is YSLEER. The CDR3 is 17 amino acids. V shed 0 bases, J shed 2 bases, and the junction held 5 bases outside the gene matches. CDR3 nucleotides: TGCGCCAGCAGCCAAGAAAGGCTAGCGGGAGGGACCTACGAGCAGTACTTC. As protein: CASSQERLAGGTYEQYF.